This T cell receptor (beta chain) is from a study of T cells in Graves' hyperthyroidism and ophthalmopathy. This clonotype was seen many times. What was amplified from RNA transcripts were TCR beta CDR3 regions. In the first-round RT-PCR of the TCR CDR3, the HTBI primer set was used. TCRdb processed the multiplex PCR reads anew with MiXCR; each CDR3 protein has one entry. In the table there are 530,000 or so distinct CDR3 sequences, roughly 25% of which are singletons. Germline CDR1 and CDR2: SNHLY and FYNNEI. This CDR3 has 18 residues. Trimming cost V 3 bases and J 1 base, with 19 bases left between them.

The sequence came from a woman aged 25-40 years with Graves' ophthalmopathy. The sample consisted of blood. The rearrangement links TRBV2 to TRBJ1-3; D is perhaps TRBD1 (5 bases). CDR3 in DNA: TGTGCCAGCAGTGAGGGCCAGGGATGGTTGGGGTCTGGAAACACCATATATTTT. Translating it yields CASSEGQGWLGSGNTIYF.